This T cell receptor (beta chain) was captured by sequencing in a study of cytomegalovirus exposure and HLA in healthy donors. Whole-study findings and limits: Accurate predictions that matched the HLA-A and HLA-B alleles of most subjects were reportedly made from TCR beta sequences.

Regarding this clone: Its specificity is unknown.

It was with 60 Vbeta and 13 Jbeta primers that the PCR ran. Profiled with immunoSEQ multiplex PCR; TCRdb holds only in-frame clones, not every one. The data contain more than 85,000 clones, roughly 70% of them singletons. V shed 5 bases and J shed 6 bases, with 15 bases lying between them. The CDR3 runs 14 residues. CDR1 and CDR2 from the germline V gene are MNHNY and SVGAGI (reference sequence). Material for sequencing was PBMCs. The clonotype was recovered from a middle-aged man in good health and CMV-seronegative. The V and J genes are TRBV6-6 and TRBJ2-3, with D possibly matching TRBD2 (6 bases). The CDR3 bases are TGTGCCAGCAGTACGACTAGTGGTTTGGATACGCAGTATTTT. Translating it yields CASSTTSGLDTQYF.